The 21 T cell receptor beta chains below come from one sample, sequenced in a study of T cell repertoires in cytomegalovirus infection. MiXCR, applied by TCRdb to the reads, yields one record per CDR3 protein. The sample shows about 110,000 distinct CDR3 sequences, 10% of them seen only once. Their cognate antigens are unknown. The specimen sequenced was PBMCs, sequenced either directly or after in vitro stimulation (not recorded which). Source of these receptors: a human donor in good health (CMV status not recorded). Some clones in this sample may be carry-over from other donors' samples.

V and J are TRBV6-2 or TRBV6-3 and TRBJ2-1, with no clear D. Per germline, CDR1 MNHEY and CDR2 SVGEGT. Trimming cost V 5 bases and J 0 bases, with 8 bases left between them. The CDR3 totals 14 residues. Written as DNA, the CDR3 is TGTGCCAGCAGTGGAAGCAGCTCCTACAATGAGCAGTTCTTC. Protein: CASSGSSSYNEQFF.

The J gene is TRBJ1-3, the V gene TRBV6-5, with D unresolved. CDR3 length: 14 residues. Per germline, CDR1 MNHEY and CDR2 SVGAGI. V was trimmed by 8 bases and J by 3 bases, leaving 14 bases between them. CDR3 sequence (DNA): TGTGCCAGCTCGAAATCTATGAGTGGAAACACCATATATTTT. Amino acids: CASSKSMSGNTIYF.

V and J are TRBV19 and TRBJ2-3; TRBD1 agrees at 9 bases. The junction had 9 bases not matched to a gene; V was cut back by 6 bases and J by 5 bases. The CDR3 length is 15 residues. The germline gives CDR1 LNHDA, CDR2 SQIVND (reference sequence). The CDR3 sequence: CASRNGQGRGDTQYF. The CDR3 region has the DNA TGTGCCAGTAGAAACGGACAGGGGAGGGGAGATACGCAGTATTTT.

This clonotype was observed many times. This chain joins TRBV7-2 and TRBJ2-7; D ambiguous. Germline assignment: CDR1 SGHTA and CDR2 FQGNSA. The CDR3 is made up of 13 amino acids. V was trimmed by 0 bases and J by 6 bases, leaving 9 bases between them. CDR3 residues: CASSLARALEQYF. The CDR3 bases are TGTGCCAGCAGCTTAGCAAGGGCCCTCGAGCAGTACTTC.

The chain is built from TRBV7-6 and TRBJ2-3; the match to TRBD2 covers 7 bases. CDR1 is SGHVS and CDR2 is FNYEAQ in the germline V gene. The CDR3 has 16 amino acids. The CDR3 here is CLSSSSGLAATDTQYF. The DNA of the CDR3 is TGTCTGAGCAGCTCCTCGGGGCTAGCGGCCACAGATACGCAGTATTTT.

This clonotype was observed at least ten times. The chain uses TRBV7-2 and TRBJ2-1; 9 bases line up with TRBD2. After removal of 6 bases from V and 7 bases from J, the junction contained 10 bases not matched to a gene. This CDR3 has 15 residues. The germline gives CDR1 SGHTA, CDR2 FQGNSA. Here the CDR3 DNA reads TGTGCCAGCAGTTCCGGGACTAGCAGGTGGAATGAGCAGTTCTTC. Amino acids: CASSSGTSRWNEQFF.

The table lists this clonotype with many counts. V is TRBV5-4 and J is TRBJ2-5; no clear D gene. CDR3 length: 13 amino acids. Looked up from germline, CDR1 is SGHNT and CDR2 is YYREEE (reference sequence). The V and J ends lost 5 bases and 1 base respectively, with 9 bases between them. The CDR3 here is CASRFAGQETQYF. Here the CDR3 DNA reads TGTGCCAGCAGATTCGCAGGCCAAGAGACCCAGTACTTC.

This clonotype occurred many times. V usage is TRBV6-1 and J usage is TRBJ2-3; D is perhaps TRBD1 or TRBD2 (5 bases each). Germline loops: CDR1 MNHNS, CDR2 SASEGT. The CDR3 sequence is 16 residues long. V lost 5 bases to trimming and J lost 2 bases, with 17 bases between them. CDR3 amino acids: CASSLSTGAVTDTQYF. The CDR3, as DNA: TGTGCCAGCAGTCTCAGTACAGGAGCGGTCACAGATACGCAGTATTTT.

In this sample, this clonotype turned up many times. The chain carries TRBV7-6 and TRBJ2-3; 9 bases align to TRBD2. V trimming: 5 bases; J trimming: 5 bases; junction bases outside the gene matches: 5. Per germline, CDR1 SGHVS and CDR2 FNYEAQ. This CDR3 is 14 amino acids long. The CDR3 DNA is TGTGCCAGCAGCCGAGCGGGAGGAGGAGATACGCAGTATTTT. Protein sequence: CASSRAGGGDTQYF.

A few counts support this clonotype. The chain uses TRBV2 and TRBJ1-2; 10 nucleotides match TRBD1. Per the germline V gene, CDR1 is SNHLY and CDR2 is FYNNEI. J was trimmed by 2 bases and V by 6 bases; bases with no gene match: 3. This CDR3 comprises 14 residues. The CDR3 region is CASRKGQGNYGYTF. DNA of the CDR3: TGTGCCAGCAGGAAGGGACAGGGGAACTATGGCTACACCTTC.

This clonotype was found many times. The rearrangement joins TRBV28 to TRBJ2-3; 11 nucleotides align to TRBD2. This CDR3 region has 16 residues. V trimming: 5 bases; J trimming: 1 base; junction bases outside the gene matches: 5. In germline, CDR1 is MDHEN, CDR2 SYDVKM. CDR3 DNA sequence: TGTGCCAGCAGTACTCTAGCGGGAGGAGGCACAGATACGCAGTATTTT. Translated: CASSTLAGGGTDTQYF.

At least ten counts were recorded for this clonotype. The rearrangement joins TRBV4-1 to TRBJ2-1; the match to TRBD2 covers 13 bases. From germline, CDR1 is MGHRA and CDR2 YSYEKL. Trimming took 0 bases from V and 6 from J; bases not matched to a gene: 5. The CDR3 extends over 17 amino acids. CDR3 residues: CASSQDRGTSGVNEQFF. The CDR3, as DNA: TGCGCCAGCAGCCAAGATCGGGGGACTAGCGGGGTCAATGAGCAGTTCTTC.

This chain links TRBV14 with TRBJ2-1, with 7 bases aligning to TRBD2. CDR1 and CDR2 from the germline V gene are SGHDN and FVKESK. The CDR3 runs 14 residues. V trimming: 1 base; J trimming: 9 bases; junction bases outside the gene matches: 6. DNA of the CDR3: TGTGCCAGCAGCCAAGCGGGAGGAGGGGTTGAGCAGTTCTTC. It is translated as CASSQAGGGVEQFF.

A few counts support this clonotype. This chain links TRBV7-9 with TRBJ2-3, with D possibly TRBD1 on 6 matching bases. CDR1 is SEHNR, CDR2 FQNEAQ, per germline (reference sequence). Trimming left V 3 bases short and J 2 bases short, with 12 bases between. This CDR3 is 15 amino acids long. CDR3 loop: CASSFTAGDTDTQYF. CDR3 in DNA: TGTGCCAGCAGCTTCACGGCAGGGGACACAGATACGCAGTATTTT.

This clonotype was observed at least ten times. The rearrangement joins TRBV7-8 to TRBJ1-1, with 7 bases matching TRBD1. Trimming at V came to 5 bases and at J to 7 bases, leaving 4 bases not matched to a gene. CDR3 size: 12 residues. Germline V CDR1 and CDR2: SGHVS, FQNEAQ. The CDR3 loop reads CASSVNRGEAFF. DNA of the CDR3: TGTGCCAGCAGCGTAAACAGGGGTGAAGCTTTCTTT.

This clonotype has ten or more counts. The CDR3 sequence: CASSPPGPRGKLFF. CDR3 sequence (DNA): TGTGCCAGCAGTCCACCGGGACCCCGGGGAAAACTGTTTTTT. V usage is TRBV27 and J usage is TRBJ1-4; a weak D match, TRBD1 (5 bases). Germline CDR1 is MNHEY and CDR2 is SMNVEV (reference sequence). This CDR3 contains 14 residues. V lost 5 bases, J lost 10 bases, and 17 bases lay in between.

This clonotype was observed at least ten times. The chain joins TRBV19 to TRBJ1-5; D is ambiguous. V was cut by 3 bases and J by 6 bases, with 9 bases left in between. Germline CDR1 LNHDA, CDR2 SQIVND (reference sequence). CDR3 length: 13 amino acids. CDR3 amino acids: CASSMRSTQPQHF. CDR3 DNA sequence: TGTGCCAGTAGTATGAGGTCAACTCAGCCCCAGCATTTT.

This clonotype was detected only a few times. The CDR3 loop is CASSGLHRVTYEQYF. For the CDR3, the DNA is TGTGCCAGCAGCGGACTGCACAGGGTCACCTACGAGCAGTACTTC. The genes are TRBV6-1 and TRBJ2-7; possibly TRBD1 for D (6 bases). The CDR3 length is 15 residues. The V end lost 6 bases, the J end lost 2 bases, and 17 bases lay between the germline ends. From germline, CDR1 is MNHNS and CDR2 SASEGT.

The V call is TRBV4-3, the J call TRBJ1-2; 8 bases are shared with TRBD1. V shed 3 bases and J 0 bases; nucleotides not matched to a gene: 6. CDR1 and CDR2 (germline): LGHNA, YSLEER. The CDR3 has 16 amino acids. Here the CDR3 reads CASSQGQALANYGYTF. The CDR3 DNA is TGCGCCAGCAGCCAGGGACAGGCCCTAGCTAACTATGGCTACACCTTC.

The rearrangement uses TRBV29-1 and TRBJ2-1, with 8 positions matching TRBD2. CDR1 and CDR2 (germline): SQVTM, ANQGSEA. V shed 7 bases and J 6 bases; nucleotides not matched to a gene: 5. The CDR3 runs 12 residues. The CDR3 bases are TGCAGCGGTGGTACTAGCGGCAATGAGCAGTTCTTC. It specifies CSGGTSGNEQFF.

At least ten counts were recorded for this clonotype. This rearrangement joins TRBV4-3 to TRBJ2-1; 7 nucleotides match TRBD1. V shed 4 bases and J 4 bases; nucleotides not matched to a gene: 10. The CDR3 is 16 amino acids. Germline V gene sequence: CDR1 LGHNA, CDR2 YSLEER. The CDR3 is CASSRGVGQIYNEQFF. The CDR3 nucleotides read TGCGCCAGCAGCCGAGGGGTGGGACAGATTTACAATGAGCAGTTCTTC.